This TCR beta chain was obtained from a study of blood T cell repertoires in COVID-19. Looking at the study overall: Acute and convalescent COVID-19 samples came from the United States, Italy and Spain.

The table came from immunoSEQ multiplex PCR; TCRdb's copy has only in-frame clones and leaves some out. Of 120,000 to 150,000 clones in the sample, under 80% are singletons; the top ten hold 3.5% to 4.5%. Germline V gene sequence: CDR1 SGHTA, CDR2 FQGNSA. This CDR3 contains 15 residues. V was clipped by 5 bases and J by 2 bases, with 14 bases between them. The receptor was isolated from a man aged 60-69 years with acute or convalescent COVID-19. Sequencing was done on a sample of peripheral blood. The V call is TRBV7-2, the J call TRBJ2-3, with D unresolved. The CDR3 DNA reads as TGTGCCAGCAGCCCCAAATCCCCCATCACAGATACGCAGTATTTT. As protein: CASSPKSPITDTQYF.